Here is one TCR beta chain with its context. The antigen is undetermined. Trimming left V 2 bases short and J 4 bases short, with 18 bases between. The CDR3 consists of 17 residues. CDR1 is KGHSH and CDR2 is LQKENI in the germline V gene. The sample is drawn from a study of cytomegalovirus exposure and HLA in healthy donors. Overall study findings and caveats: Later analysis placed DRB1 highest and HLA-C lowest in TCR association rates, which differed by HLA locus.

Unrecorded immune exposures were likely, despite nominal health at sampling. The PCR had 60 Vbeta and 13 Jbeta primers. The method was immunoSEQ multiplex PCR; TCRdb's version includes in-frame clones alone and lacks a portion of them. The sample includes about 150,000 clones, around 87% of them seen just once. Source material: PBMCs. The TCR comes from a woman between 25 and 40 years old in good health and CMV-seronegative. The gene calls are TRBV18 and TRBJ1-5; D is unresolved. CDR3 DNA: TGTGCCAGCTCACCAACGGTCTGGTCCGGAGGGAATCAGCCCCAGCATTTT. It translates to CASSPTVWSGGNQPQHF.